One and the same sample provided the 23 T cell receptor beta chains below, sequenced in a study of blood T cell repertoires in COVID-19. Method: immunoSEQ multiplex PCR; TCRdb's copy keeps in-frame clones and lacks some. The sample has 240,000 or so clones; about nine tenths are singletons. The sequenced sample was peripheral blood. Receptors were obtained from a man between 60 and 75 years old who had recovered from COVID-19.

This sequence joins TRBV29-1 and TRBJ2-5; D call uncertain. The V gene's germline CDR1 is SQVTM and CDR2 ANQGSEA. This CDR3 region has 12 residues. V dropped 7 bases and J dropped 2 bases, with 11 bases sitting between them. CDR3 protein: CSARVTQETQYF. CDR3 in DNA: TGCAGCGCTCGCGTAACGCAAGAGACCCAGTACTTC.

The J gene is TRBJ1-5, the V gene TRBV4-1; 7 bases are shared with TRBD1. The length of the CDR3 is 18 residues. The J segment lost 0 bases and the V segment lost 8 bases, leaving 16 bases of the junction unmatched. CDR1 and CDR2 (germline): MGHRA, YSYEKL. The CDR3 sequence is CASVTPGRQGPSNQPQHF. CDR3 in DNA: TGCGCCAGCGTTACCCCAGGACGACAGGGCCCTAGCAATCAGCCCCAGCATTTT.

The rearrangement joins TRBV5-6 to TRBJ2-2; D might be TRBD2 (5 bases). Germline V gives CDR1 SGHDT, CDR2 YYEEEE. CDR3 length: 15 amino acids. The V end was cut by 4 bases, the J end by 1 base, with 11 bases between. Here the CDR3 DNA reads TGTGCCAGCAGCCGAGGAGCGGTGAACACCGGGGAGCTGTTTTTT. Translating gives CASSRGAVNTGELFF.

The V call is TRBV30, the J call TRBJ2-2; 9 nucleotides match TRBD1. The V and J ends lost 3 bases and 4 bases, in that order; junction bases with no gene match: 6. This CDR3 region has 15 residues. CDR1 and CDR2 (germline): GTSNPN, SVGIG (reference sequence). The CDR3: CAWSAQGAITGELFF. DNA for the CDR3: TGTGCCTGGAGCGCACAGGGGGCGATCACCGGGGAGCTGTTTTTT. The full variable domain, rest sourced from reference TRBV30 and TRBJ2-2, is SQTIHQWPATLVQPVGSPLSLECTVEGTSNPNLYWYRQAAGRGLQLLFYSVGIGQISSEVPQNLSASRPQDRQFILSSKKLLLSDSGFYLCAWSAQGAITGELFFGEGSRLTVL.

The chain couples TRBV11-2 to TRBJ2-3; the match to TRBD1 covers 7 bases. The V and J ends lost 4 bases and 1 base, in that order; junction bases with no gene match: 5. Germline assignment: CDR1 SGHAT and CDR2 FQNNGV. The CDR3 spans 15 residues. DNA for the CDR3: TGTGCCAGCAGCTCCGACAGGGTGGGCACAGATACGCAGTATTTT. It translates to CASSSDRVGTDTQYF.

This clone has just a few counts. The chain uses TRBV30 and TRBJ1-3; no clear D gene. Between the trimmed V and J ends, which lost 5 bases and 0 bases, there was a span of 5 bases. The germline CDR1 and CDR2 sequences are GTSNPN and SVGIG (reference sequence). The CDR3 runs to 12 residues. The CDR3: CAWQASGNTIYF. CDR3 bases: TGTGCCTGGCAGGCCTCTGGAAACACCATATATTTT.

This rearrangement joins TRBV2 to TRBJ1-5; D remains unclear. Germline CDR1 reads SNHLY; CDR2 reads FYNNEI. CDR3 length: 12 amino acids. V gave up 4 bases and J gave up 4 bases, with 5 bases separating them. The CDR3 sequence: CASSGGNQPQHF. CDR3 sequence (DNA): TGTGCCAGCAGTGGAGGAAATCAGCCCCAGCATTTT.

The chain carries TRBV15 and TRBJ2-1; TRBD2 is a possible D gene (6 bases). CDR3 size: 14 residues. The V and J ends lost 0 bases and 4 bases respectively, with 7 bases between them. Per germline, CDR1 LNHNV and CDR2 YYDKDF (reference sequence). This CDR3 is CATSRDGGYNEQFF. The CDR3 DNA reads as TGTGCCACCAGCAGAGATGGGGGGTACAATGAGCAGTTCTTC.

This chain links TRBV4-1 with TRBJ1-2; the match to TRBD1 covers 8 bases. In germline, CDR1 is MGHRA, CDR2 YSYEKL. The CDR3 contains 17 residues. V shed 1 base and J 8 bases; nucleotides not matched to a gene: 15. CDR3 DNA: TGCGCCAGCAGCCAAGGGGGGTTAGGACAGGGAACCGCGGGCTACACCTTC. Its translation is CASSQGGLGQGTAGYTF.

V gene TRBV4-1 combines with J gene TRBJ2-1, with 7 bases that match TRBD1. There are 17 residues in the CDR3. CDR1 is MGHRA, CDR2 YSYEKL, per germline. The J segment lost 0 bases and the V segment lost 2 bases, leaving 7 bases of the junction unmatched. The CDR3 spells CASSQLGQGDSYNEQFF. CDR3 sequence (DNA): TGCGCCAGCAGCCAACTTGGGCAGGGGGACTCCTACAATGAGCAGTTCTTC.

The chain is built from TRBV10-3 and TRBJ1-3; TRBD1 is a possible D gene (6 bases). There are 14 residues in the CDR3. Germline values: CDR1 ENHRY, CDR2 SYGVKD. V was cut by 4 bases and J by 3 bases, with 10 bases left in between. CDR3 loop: CAISAAGVGNTIYF. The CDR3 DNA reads TGTGCCATCAGTGCCGCAGGGGTTGGAAACACCATATATTTT.

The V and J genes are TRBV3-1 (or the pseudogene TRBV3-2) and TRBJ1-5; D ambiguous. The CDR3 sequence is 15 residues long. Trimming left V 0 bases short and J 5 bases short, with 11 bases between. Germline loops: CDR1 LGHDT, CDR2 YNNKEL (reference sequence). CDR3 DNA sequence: TGTGCCAGCAGCCAAGATTTGGGGAGAGATCAGCCCCAGCATTTT. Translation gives CASSQDLGRDQPQHF.

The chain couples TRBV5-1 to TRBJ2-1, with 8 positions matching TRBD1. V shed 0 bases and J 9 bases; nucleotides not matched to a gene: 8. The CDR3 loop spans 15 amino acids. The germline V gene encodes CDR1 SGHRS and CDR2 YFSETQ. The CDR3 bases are TGCGCCAGCAGCTTGGTGACAGGGGTAGGCTTTGAGCAGTTCTTC. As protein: CASSLVTGVGFEQFF. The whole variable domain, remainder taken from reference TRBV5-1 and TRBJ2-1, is KAGVTQTPRYLIKTRGQQVTLSCSPISGHRSVSWYQQTPGQGLQFLFEYFSETQRNKGNFPGRFSGRQFSNSRSEMNVSTLELGDSALYLCASSLVTGVGFEQFFGPGTRLTVL.

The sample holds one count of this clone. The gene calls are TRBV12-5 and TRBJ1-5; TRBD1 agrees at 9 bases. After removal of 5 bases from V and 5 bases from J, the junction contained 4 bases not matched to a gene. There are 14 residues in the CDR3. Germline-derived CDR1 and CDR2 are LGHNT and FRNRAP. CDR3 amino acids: CASGPGQGDQPQHF. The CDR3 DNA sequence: TGTGCTAGTGGTCCGGGACAGGGAGATCAGCCCCAGCATTTT.

The DNA of the CDR3 is TGTGCCAGCAGCCAAGATCCGGTGGGGGCCTGGTATCACACTGAAGCTTTCTTT. This gives the protein CASSQDPVGAWYHTEAFF. V usage is TRBV3-1 (or the pseudogene TRBV3-2) and J usage is TRBJ1-1; possibly TRBD1 for D (6 bases). Germline lookup yields CDR1 LGHDT and CDR2 YNNKEL (reference sequence). V was trimmed by 0 bases and J by 3 bases, leaving 20 bases between them. This CDR3 comprises 18 residues.

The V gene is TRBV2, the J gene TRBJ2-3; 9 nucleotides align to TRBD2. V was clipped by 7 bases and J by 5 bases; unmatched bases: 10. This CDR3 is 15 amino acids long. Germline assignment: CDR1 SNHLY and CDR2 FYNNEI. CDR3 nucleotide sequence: TGTGCCAGCACCCGCGGGGGGGTGTACGTAGATACGCAGTATTTT. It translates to CASTRGGVYVDTQYF.

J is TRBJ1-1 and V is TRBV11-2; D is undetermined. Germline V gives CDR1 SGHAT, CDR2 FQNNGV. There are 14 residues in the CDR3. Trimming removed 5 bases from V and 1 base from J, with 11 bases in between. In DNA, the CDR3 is TGTGCCAGCAGCCTTAGAGCTCAGAACACTGAAGCTTTCTTT. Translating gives CASSLRAQNTEAFF.

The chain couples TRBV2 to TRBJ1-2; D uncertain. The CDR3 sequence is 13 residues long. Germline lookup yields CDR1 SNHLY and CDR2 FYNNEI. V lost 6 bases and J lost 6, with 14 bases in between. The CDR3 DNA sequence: TGTGCCAGCAGGCGGGAGGGTAGCCATGGCTACACCTTC. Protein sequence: CASRREGSHGYTF. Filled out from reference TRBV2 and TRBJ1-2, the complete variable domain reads EPEVTQTPSHQVTQMGQEVILRCVPISNHLYFYWYRQILGQKVEFLVSFYNNEISEKSEIFDDQFSVERPDGSNFTLKIRSTKLEDSAMYFCASRREGSHGYTFGSGTRLTVV.

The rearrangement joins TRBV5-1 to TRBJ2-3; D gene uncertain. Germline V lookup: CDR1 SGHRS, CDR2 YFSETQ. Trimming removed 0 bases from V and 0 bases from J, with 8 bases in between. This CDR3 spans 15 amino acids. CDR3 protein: CASSLGDPSTDTQYF. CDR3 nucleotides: TGCGCCAGCAGCTTGGGCGATCCCAGCACAGATACGCAGTATTTT.

The CDR3 coding sequence is TGTGCCAGCAGGGGTGAAGGCAGGGGCGAGCAGTACTTC. This translates into CASRGEGRGEQYF. The chain employs TRBV7-2 and TRBJ2-7; TRBD1 might be the D (6 bases). The CDR3 is made up of 13 amino acids. V was shortened by 6 bases and J by 6 bases, with 15 bases between the two germline ends. Germline loops: CDR1 SGHTA, CDR2 FQGNSA. Complete variable domain (other parts from reference TRBV7-2 and TRBJ2-7): GAGVSQSPSNKVTEKGKDVELRCDPISGHTALYWYRQSLGQGLEFLIYFQGNSAPDKSGLPSDRFSAERTGGSVSTLTIQRTQQEDSAVYLCASRGEGRGEQYFGPGTRLTVT.

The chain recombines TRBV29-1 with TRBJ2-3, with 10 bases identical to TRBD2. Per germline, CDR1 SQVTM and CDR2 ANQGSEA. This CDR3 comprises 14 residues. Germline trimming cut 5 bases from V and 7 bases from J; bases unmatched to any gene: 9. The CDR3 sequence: CSVLPSGGGYTQYF. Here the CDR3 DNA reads TGCAGCGTTCTCCCTAGCGGGGGCGGATATACGCAGTATTTT.

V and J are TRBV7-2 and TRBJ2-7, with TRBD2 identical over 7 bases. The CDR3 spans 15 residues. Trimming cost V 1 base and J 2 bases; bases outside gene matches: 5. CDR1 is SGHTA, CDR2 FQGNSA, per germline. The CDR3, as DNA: TGTGCCAGCAGCTTAGATATAGCGGGTGCCTACGAGCAGTACGTC. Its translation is CASSLDIAGAYEQYV.

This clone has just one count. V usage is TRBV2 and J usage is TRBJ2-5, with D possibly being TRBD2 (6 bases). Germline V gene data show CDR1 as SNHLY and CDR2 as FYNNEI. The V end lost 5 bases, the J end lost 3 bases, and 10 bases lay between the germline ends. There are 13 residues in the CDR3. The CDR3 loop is CASSTRREETQYF. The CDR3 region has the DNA TGTGCCAGCAGTACCAGGAGGGAAGAGACCCAGTACTTC.